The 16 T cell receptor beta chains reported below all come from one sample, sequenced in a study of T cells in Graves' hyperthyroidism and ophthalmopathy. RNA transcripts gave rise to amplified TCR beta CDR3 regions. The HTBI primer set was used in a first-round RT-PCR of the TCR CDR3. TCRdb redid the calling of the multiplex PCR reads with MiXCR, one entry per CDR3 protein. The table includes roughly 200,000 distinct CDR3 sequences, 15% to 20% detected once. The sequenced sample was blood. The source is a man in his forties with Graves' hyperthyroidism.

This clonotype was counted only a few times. DNA for the CDR3: TGTGCCTGGAGTGTGGAGCGGGTGACAGGGGGCTCGGATACGCAGTATTTT. Its translation is CAWSVERVTGGSDTQYF. V gene TRBV30 combines with J gene TRBJ2-3; 10 bases are shared with TRBD1. CDR3 size: 17 residues. Germline-derived CDR1 and CDR2 are GTSNPN and SVGIG (reference sequence). V was clipped by 0 bases and J by 6 bases; unmatched bases: 12.

The CDR3 loop is CASSLEFPGGNEQFF. The CDR3 DNA reads TGTGCCAGCAGCTTAGAATTTCCCGGAGGCAATGAGCAGTTCTTC. The chain uses TRBV7-2 and TRBJ2-1; D might be TRBD2 (5 bases). The V end lost 1 base, the J end lost 6 bases, and 13 bases lay between the germline ends. The CDR3 has 15 amino acids. CDR1 is SGHTA and CDR2 is FQGNSA in the germline V gene.

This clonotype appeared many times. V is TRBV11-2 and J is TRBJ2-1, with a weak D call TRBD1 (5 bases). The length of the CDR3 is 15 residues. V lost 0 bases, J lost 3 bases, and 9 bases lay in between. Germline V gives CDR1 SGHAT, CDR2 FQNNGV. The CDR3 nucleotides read TGTGCCAGCAGCTTAGATAACCAGGGCTACAATGAGCAGTTCTTC. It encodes CASSLDNQGYNEQFF.

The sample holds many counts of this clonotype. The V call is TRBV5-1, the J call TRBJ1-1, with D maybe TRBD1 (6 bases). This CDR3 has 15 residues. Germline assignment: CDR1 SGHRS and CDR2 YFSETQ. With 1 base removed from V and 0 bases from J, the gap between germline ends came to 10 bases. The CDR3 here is CASSLKEGVNTEAFF. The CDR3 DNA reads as TGCGCCAGCAGCTTGAAGGAGGGGGTGAACACTGAAGCTTTCTTT. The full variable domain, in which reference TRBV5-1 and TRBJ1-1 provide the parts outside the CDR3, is KAGVTQTPRYLIKTRGQQVTLSCSPISGHRSVSWYQQTPGQGLQFLFEYFSETQRNKGNFPGRFSGRQFSNSRSEMNVSTLELGDSALYLCASSLKEGVNTEAFFGQGTRLTVV.

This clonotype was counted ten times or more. This CDR3 is CASSSLGQGAHGYGYTF. CDR3 DNA: TGTGCCAGCAGTTCACTAGGACAGGGGGCGCACGGCTATGGCTACACCTTC. The chain recombines TRBV12-3 or TRBV12-4 with TRBJ1-2; TRBD1 agrees at 11 bases. The CDR3 is 17 residues long. The ends lost 4 bases at V and 4 bases at J; junction bases unmatched: 11.

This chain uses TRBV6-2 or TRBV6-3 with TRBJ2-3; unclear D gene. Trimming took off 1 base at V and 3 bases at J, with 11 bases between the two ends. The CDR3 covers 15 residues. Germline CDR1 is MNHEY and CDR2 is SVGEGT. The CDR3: CASSYLAPRTDTQYF. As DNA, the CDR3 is TGTGCCAGCAGTTACTTGGCACCCAGAACAGATACGCAGTATTTT.

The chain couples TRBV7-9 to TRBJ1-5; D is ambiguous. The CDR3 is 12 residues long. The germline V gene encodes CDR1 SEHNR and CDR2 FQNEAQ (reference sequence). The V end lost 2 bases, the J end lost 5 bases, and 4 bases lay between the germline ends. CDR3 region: CASSLLYQPQHF. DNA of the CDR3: TGTGCCAGCAGCTTATTGTATCAGCCCCAGCATTTT.

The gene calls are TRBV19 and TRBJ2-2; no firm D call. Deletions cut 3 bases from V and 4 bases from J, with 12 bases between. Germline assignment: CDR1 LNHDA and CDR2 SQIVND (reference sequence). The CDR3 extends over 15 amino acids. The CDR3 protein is CASSIGPRGTGELFF. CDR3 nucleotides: TGTGCCAGTAGTATTGGCCCCCGCGGCACCGGGGAGCTGTTTTTT. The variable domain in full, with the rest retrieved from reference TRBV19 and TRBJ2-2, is DGGITQSPKYLFRKEGQNVTLSCEQNLNHDAMYWYRQDPGQGLRLIYYSQIVNDFQKGDIAEGYSVSREKKESFPLTVTSAQKNPTAFYLCASSIGPRGTGELFFGEGSRLTVL.

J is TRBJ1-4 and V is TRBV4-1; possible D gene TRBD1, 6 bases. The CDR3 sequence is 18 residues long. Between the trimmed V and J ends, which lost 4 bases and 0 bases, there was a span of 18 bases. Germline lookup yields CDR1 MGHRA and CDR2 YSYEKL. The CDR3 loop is CASSLELQGGATNEKLFF. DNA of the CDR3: TGCGCCAGCAGCCTGGAGTTACAGGGTGGGGCAACTAATGAAAAACTGTTTTTT.

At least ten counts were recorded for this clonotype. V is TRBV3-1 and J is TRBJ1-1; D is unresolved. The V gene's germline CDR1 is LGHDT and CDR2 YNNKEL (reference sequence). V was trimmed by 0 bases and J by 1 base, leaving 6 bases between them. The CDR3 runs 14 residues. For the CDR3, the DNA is TGTGCCAGCAGCCAAGAGGGGTCGAACACTGAAGCTTTCTTT. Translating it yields CASSQEGSNTEAFF.

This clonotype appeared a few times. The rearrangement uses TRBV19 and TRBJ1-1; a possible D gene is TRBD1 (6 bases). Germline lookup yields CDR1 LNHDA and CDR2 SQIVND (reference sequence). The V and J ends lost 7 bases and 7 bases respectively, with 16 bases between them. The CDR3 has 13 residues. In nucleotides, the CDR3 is TGTGCCAGTACTACATCGACAGGACTTGAAGCTTTCTTT. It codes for CASTTSTGLEAFF.

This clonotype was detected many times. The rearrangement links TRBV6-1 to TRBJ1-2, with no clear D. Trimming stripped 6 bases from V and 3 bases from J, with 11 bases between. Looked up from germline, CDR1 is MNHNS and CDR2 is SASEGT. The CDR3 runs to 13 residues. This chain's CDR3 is CASRPGVDYGYTF. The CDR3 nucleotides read TGTGCCAGCAGACCTGGGGTAGACTATGGCTACACCTTC.

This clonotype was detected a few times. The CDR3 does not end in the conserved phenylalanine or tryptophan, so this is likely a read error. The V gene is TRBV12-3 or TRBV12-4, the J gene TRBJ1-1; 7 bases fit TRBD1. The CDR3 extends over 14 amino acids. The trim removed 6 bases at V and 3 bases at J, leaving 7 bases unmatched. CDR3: CASRQDRPHTEAFS. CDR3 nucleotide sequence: TGTGCCAGCAGACAGGACAGGCCGCACACTGAAGCTTTCTCT.

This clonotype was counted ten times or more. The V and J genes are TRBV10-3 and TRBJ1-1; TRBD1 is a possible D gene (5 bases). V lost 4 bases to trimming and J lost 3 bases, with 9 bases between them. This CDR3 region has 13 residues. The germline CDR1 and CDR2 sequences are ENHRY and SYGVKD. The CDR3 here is CAISGEGYTEAFF. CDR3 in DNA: TGTGCCATCAGTGGGGAGGGGTACACTGAAGCTTTCTTT.

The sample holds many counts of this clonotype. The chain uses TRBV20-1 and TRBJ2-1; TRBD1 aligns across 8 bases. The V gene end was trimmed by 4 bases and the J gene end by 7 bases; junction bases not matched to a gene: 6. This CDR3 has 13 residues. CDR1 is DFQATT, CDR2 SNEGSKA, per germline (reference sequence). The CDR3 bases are TGCAGTGCTACCCAGGGGGCTAAGAATGAGCAGTTCTTC. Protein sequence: CSATQGAKNEQFF.

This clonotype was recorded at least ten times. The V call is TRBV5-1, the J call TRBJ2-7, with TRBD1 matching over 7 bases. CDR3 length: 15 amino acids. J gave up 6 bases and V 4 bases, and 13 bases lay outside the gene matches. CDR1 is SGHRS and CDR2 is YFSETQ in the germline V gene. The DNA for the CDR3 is TGCGCCAGCAGCGAATCGACAGGGTCGGTAGGCGAGCAGTACTTC. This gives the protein CASSESTGSVGEQYF.